This T cell receptor beta chain was recorded in a study of monozygotic twins with inflammatory bowel disease. This CDR3 is built from 17 residues. The germline V gene encodes CDR1 KGHSH and CDR2 LQKENI. The authors used around 3,800 ng of total RNA per TCR library. Researchers ran eight separate cDNA reactions for each sample. Reanalyzing the 5' RACE reads, TCRdb keeps one entry per CDR3 protein, without DNA. This sample's clone table lists about 300,000 distinct CDR3 sequences. Note on this clonotype: The antigen is undetermined.

Findings of the study overall: Immunosuppressive treatment differences may have increased patient repertoire variability. Between concordant and discordant twins, repertoire similarity failed to differ, a result that limited power may explain.

The chain uses TRBV18 and TRBJ1-3; as DNA is missing, the TRBD1 call by TCRdb cannot be tested. The TCR sequence derives from a human donor with ulcerative colitis or Crohn's disease, or a healthy co-twin of an affected twin (not recorded which). Sequencing was done on a sample of blood. The CDR3 here is CASSPTYGAASGNTIYF.